The rows below give T cell receptor beta chains drawn from one sample of a study of cytomegalovirus exposure and HLA in healthy donors. Sequencing was performed with immunoSEQ multiplex PCR; in TCRdb, only in-frame clones are kept and a portion is missing. The data contain fewer than 200,000 clones, approximately 77% of them singletons. The sequenced material came from PBMCs. These receptors were obtained from a male donor in good health and CMV-seropositive. CDR3s include the opening cysteine and the closing phenylalanine or tryptophan. Each record gives: clone size, J gene, V gene, D gene, CDR3 DNA, CDR3 protein. A D gene is named only where the DNA matches it firmly. The size field is filled for only some rows; it gives once, few, many or a size class.

clone size: once; J gene: TRBJ2-1; V gene: TRBV5-1; D gene: TRBD2; CDR3 DNA: TGCGCCAGCCGGGAAAGCGGGGGGGACTACAATGAGCAGTTCTTC; CDR3 protein: CASRESGGDYNEQFF
clone size: NA; J gene: TRBJ1-1; V gene: TRBV7-9; D gene: NA; CDR3 DNA: TGTGCCAGCACCTCCAGGGAGGGTAGAGGGACTGAAGCTTTCTTT; CDR3 protein: CASTSREGRGTEAFF
clone size: NA; J gene: TRBJ2-7; V gene: TRBV27; D gene: NA; CDR3 DNA: TGTGCCAGCAGTGGGAGATTGTCCTACGAGCAGTACTTC; CDR3 protein: CASSGRLSYEQYF
clone size: NA; J gene: TRBJ1-5; V gene: TRBV5-6; D gene: NA; CDR3 DNA: TGTGCCAGCAGTCACATGACAGGAGGCAATCAGCCCCAGCATTTT; CDR3 protein: CASSHMTGGNQPQHF
clone size: NA; J gene: TRBJ2-5; V gene: TRBV7-9; D gene: TRBD1; CDR3 DNA: TGTTCCAGCAGCTTAGATTATGGGGACAGGGCATCAGAGACCCAGTACTTC; CDR3 protein: CSSSLDYGDRASETQYF
clone size: NA; J gene: TRBJ2-3; V gene: TRBV4-2; D gene: TRBD2; CDR3 DNA: TGTGCCAGCAGCCAGGGACTAGCGTCCACTGGGGGCACAGATACGCAGTATTTT; CDR3 protein: CASSQGLASTGGTDTQYF
clone size: NA; J gene: TRBJ2-5; V gene: TRBV11-1; D gene: TRBD1; CDR3 DNA: TGTGCCAGCAGCTCGGACAGGGGGGCAGAGACCCAGTACTTC; CDR3 protein: CASSSDRGAETQYF
clone size: NA; J gene: TRBJ1-1; V gene: TRBV21-1; D gene: NA; CDR3 DNA: TGTGCCAGCAGCAAAGAGGCTTCAGGGGAAGGGGACACTGAAGCTTTCTTT; CDR3 protein: CASSKEASGEGDTEAFF
clone size: NA; J gene: TRBJ1-5; V gene: TRBV5-5; D gene: NA; CDR3 DNA: TGTGCCAGCAGCTTGATGGCGGGGAGCAATCAGCCCCAGCATTTT; CDR3 protein: CASSLMAGSNQPQHF
clone size: NA; J gene: TRBJ2-7; V gene: TRBV21-1; D gene: NA; CDR3 DNA: TGTGCCAGCCCTTGGTACTACCTCTACGAGCAGTACTTC; CDR3 protein: CASPWYYLYEQYF
clone size: NA; J gene: TRBJ1-1; V gene: TRBV16; D gene: NA; CDR3 DNA: TGTGCCAGCAGCCAATCGGCGGGGGTCACTGAAGCTTTCTTT; CDR3 protein: CASSQSAGVTEAFF
clone size: NA; J gene: TRBJ2-1; V gene: TRBV30; D gene: NA; CDR3 DNA: TGTGCCTGGAGTGTAGTGGTGGCGGATGAGCAGTTCTTC; CDR3 protein: CAWSVVVADEQFF
clone size: NA; J gene: TRBJ1-3; V gene: TRBV5-1; D gene: NA; CDR3 DNA: TGCGCCAGCAGCTTGGAAGGTCGGGGAAACTCTGGAAACACCATATATTTT; CDR3 protein: CASSLEGRGNSGNTIYF
clone size: NA; J gene: TRBJ2-1; V gene: TRBV5-6; D gene: NA; CDR3 DNA: TGTGCCAGCAGCTTGATCGGGGGGCAACTACTACTCAATGAGCAGTTCTTC; CDR3 protein: CASSLIGGQLLLNEQFF
clone size: NA; J gene: TRBJ1-4; V gene: TRBV5-6; D gene: TRBD1; CDR3 DNA: TGTGCCAGCAGCCTCCGCCGACAGGGTGAAAAACTGTTTTTT; CDR3 protein: CASSLRRQGEKLFF
clone size: few; J gene: TRBJ2-5; V gene: TRBV29-1; D gene: TRBD2; CDR3 DNA: TGCAGCGTTCTGAAGAGTTTCAGCGGGGGAAAAGAGACCCAGTACTTC; CDR3 protein: CSVLKSFSGGKETQYF
clone size: few; J gene: TRBJ2-7; V gene: TRBV2; D gene: TRBD1; CDR3 DNA: TGTGCCAGCAGTGAAGGGGGACAGGGGGGATACGAGCAGTACTTC; CDR3 protein: CASSEGGQGGYEQYF
clone size: NA; J gene: TRBJ2-7; V gene: TRBV19; D gene: NA; CDR3 DNA: TGTGCCAGTAGTATACAGTCGGCGGGCTCCTACGAGCAGTACTTC; CDR3 protein: CASSIQSAGSYEQYF
clone size: few; J gene: TRBJ2-3; V gene: TRBV7-9; D gene: TRBD2; CDR3 DNA: TGTGCCAGCAGCTTGCCGACTAGCGGGGACACAGATACGCAGTATTTT; CDR3 protein: CASSLPTSGDTDTQYF
clone size: NA; J gene: TRBJ2-3; V gene: TRBV7-9; D gene: NA; CDR3 DNA: TGTGCCAGCAGCTTAGCAGGGGGCGGGAAAGATACGCAGTATTTT; CDR3 protein: CASSLAGGGKDTQYF
clone size: NA; J gene: TRBJ1-6; V gene: TRBV14; D gene: NA; CDR3 DNA: TGTGCCAGCAGCCAAGAGTTCGTTCCCTATAATTCACCCCTCCACTTT; CDR3 protein: CASSQEFVPYNSPLHF
clone size: NA; J gene: TRBJ1-4; V gene: TRBV5-5; D gene: NA; CDR3 DNA: TGTGCCAGCAGCCCTGGAACAGCAACTAATGAAAAACTGTTTTTT; CDR3 protein: CASSPGTATNEKLFF
clone size: NA; J gene: TRBJ2-1; V gene: TRBV19; D gene: NA; CDR3 DNA: TGTGCCAGTAGTATTCGACAGACCTACAATGAGCAGTTCTTC; CDR3 protein: CASSIRQTYNEQFF
clone size: NA; J gene: TRBJ1-5; V gene: TRBV21-1; D gene: NA; CDR3 DNA: TGTGCCAGCAGCAATCGGCAGGGCAACCAGCCCCAGCATTTT; CDR3 protein: CASSNRQGNQPQHF
clone size: NA; J gene: TRBJ2-3; V gene: TRBV30; D gene: TRBD1; CDR3 DNA: TGTGCCTGCAACAGGGGGTCTGGCACAGATACGCAGTATTTT; CDR3 protein: CACNRGSGTDTQYF
clone size: NA; J gene: TRBJ1-4; V gene: TRBV18; D gene: NA; CDR3 DNA: TGTGCCAGCTCACTCCAAGGGGCGAACGAAAAACTGTTTTTT; CDR3 protein: CASSLQGANEKLFF
clone size: NA; J gene: TRBJ2-7; V gene: TRBV4-1; D gene: TRBD1; CDR3 DNA: TGCGCCAGCAGCCACCGGTGGAGGACAGGGTTCTACGAGCAGTACTTC; CDR3 protein: CASSHRWRTGFYEQYF
clone size: NA; J gene: TRBJ1-1; V gene: TRBV5-1; D gene: TRBD1; CDR3 DNA: TGCGCCAGCACCATGACAGGGGGAAACACTGAAGCTTTCTTT; CDR3 protein: CASTMTGGNTEAFF
clone size: NA; J gene: TRBJ2-2; V gene: TRBV6-6; D gene: TRBD1; CDR3 DNA: TGTGCCAGCAGTTACTCTCCAGGGGGTCGGACCGGGGAGCTGTTTTTT; CDR3 protein: CASSYSPGGRTGELFF
clone size: NA; J gene: TRBJ1-4; V gene: TRBV9; D gene: TRBD1; CDR3 DNA: TGTGCCAGCAGCGGGGCCGAACAGGGGAGGGAAAAACTGTTTTTT; CDR3 protein: CASSGAEQGREKLFF
clone size: NA; J gene: TRBJ2-3; V gene: TRBV28; D gene: TRBD1; CDR3 DNA: TGTGCCATCGACACCGGGACAGGGGACACAGATACGCAGTATTTT; CDR3 protein: CAIDTGTGDTDTQYF
clone size: NA; J gene: TRBJ2-3; V gene: TRBV4-2; D gene: TRBD2; CDR3 DNA: TGTGCCAGCAGCCCCTTAAGCGGGGGGGCGGAGGGTACGCAGTATTTT; CDR3 protein: CASSPLSGGAEGTQYF
clone size: NA; J gene: TRBJ1-2; V gene: TRBV30; D gene: NA; CDR3 DNA: TGTGCCTGGAGTTTCGGGCAGGGTTTCGGCTACACCTTC; CDR3 protein: CAWSFGQGFGYTF
clone size: NA; J gene: TRBJ2-7; V gene: TRBV23-1; D gene: NA; CDR3 DNA: TGCGCCAGCAGTCAATCTATTTCGGACAGTCTACTTTTTAACTCCTACGAGCAGTACTTC; CDR3 protein: CASSQSISDSLLFNSYEQYF
clone size: NA; J gene: TRBJ2-1; V gene: TRBV27; D gene: TRBD1; CDR3 DNA: TGTGCCAGCAGTCAATACGACAGGGGGCATTTTCCGAGCTCCTACAATGAGCAGTTCTTC; CDR3 protein: CASSQYDRGHFPSSYNEQFF
clone size: NA; J gene: TRBJ2-1; V gene: TRBV7-8; D gene: NA; CDR3 DNA: TGTGCCAGCAGCTCAAGGCGGTTTAATGAGCAGTTCTTC; CDR3 protein: CASSSRRFNEQFF
clone size: NA; J gene: TRBJ1-2; V gene: TRBV6-1; D gene: TRBD1; CDR3 DNA: TGTGCCAGCAGTGGGACAGGGATCTATGGCTACACCTTC; CDR3 protein: CASSGTGIYGYTF
clone size: NA; J gene: TRBJ1-5; V gene: TRBV6-1; D gene: TRBD1; CDR3 DNA: TGTGCCAGCAGTCAAAGACAGGGAGAGGATCAGCCCCAGCATTTT; CDR3 protein: CASSQRQGEDQPQHF
clone size: few; J gene: TRBJ2-3; V gene: TRBV11-2; D gene: NA; CDR3 DNA: TGTGCCAGCAGGCCCCTAGGGGCGGAGAGCACAGATACGCAGTATTTT; CDR3 protein: CASRPLGAESTDTQYF
clone size: NA; J gene: TRBJ2-2; V gene: TRBV29-1; D gene: TRBD1; CDR3 DNA: TGCAGCGCCTCCCGGGCAGGGGGCCGGACCGGGGAGCTGTTTTTT; CDR3 protein: CSASRAGGRTGELFF
clone size: NA; J gene: TRBJ1-2; V gene: TRBV7-9; D gene: NA; CDR3 DNA: TGTGCCACCTTTTATGCTAACTATGGCTACACCTTC; CDR3 protein: CATFYANYGYTF
clone size: NA; J gene: TRBJ2-7; V gene: TRBV13; D gene: NA; CDR3 DNA: TGTGCCAGCAGCCTCTATACCTCCTACGAGCAGTACTTC; CDR3 protein: CASSLYTSYEQYF
clone size: NA; J gene: TRBJ2-5; V gene: TRBV4-1; D gene: TRBD2; CDR3 DNA: TGCGCCAGCAGCCAAAGAGGCGGGGGGGCGGGGGAGACCCAGTACTTC; CDR3 protein: CASSQRGGGAGETQYF